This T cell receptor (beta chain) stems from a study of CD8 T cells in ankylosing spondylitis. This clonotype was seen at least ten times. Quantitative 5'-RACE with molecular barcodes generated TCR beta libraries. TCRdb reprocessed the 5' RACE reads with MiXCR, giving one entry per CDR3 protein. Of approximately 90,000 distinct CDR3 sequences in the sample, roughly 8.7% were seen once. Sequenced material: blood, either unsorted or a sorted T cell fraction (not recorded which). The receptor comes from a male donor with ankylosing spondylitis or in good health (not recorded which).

CDR3 sequence (DNA): TGCGCCAGCAGCCTCGGACTAGCCCTAACGGACGAGCAGTACTTC. This codes for CASSLGLALTDEQYF. The V gene is TRBV5-1, the J gene TRBJ2-7; 8 nucleotides align to TRBD2. This CDR3 spans 15 amino acids. Germline-derived CDR1 and CDR2 are SGHRS and YFSETQ. Trimming took 4 bases from V and 5 from J; bases not matched to a gene: 11.